This TCR beta chain was profiled in a study of identical twins. On this clonotype: The antigen is undetermined.

Study outcomes and limitations: Out-of-frame alpha sequences common to twins exhibited a surplus of low generation probability.

The CDR3 is 15 amino acids. CDR1 is SGHRS and CDR2 is YFSETQ in the germline V gene. Trimming at V came to 2 bases and at J to 1 base, leaving 4 bases not matched to a gene. TCRdb passed the 5' RACE reads through MiXCR, listing each CDR3 protein once. The data show hundreds of thousands of distinct CDR3 sequences, with roughly 12% seen just once and around 1.6% held by the top ten. This same sample was also taken into another study, of yellow fever vaccine responses in identical twins.

The sample consisted of PBMCs. The receptor was derived from a woman aged 18-29 years in good health. The chain combines TRBV5-1 with TRBJ2-5; 8 nucleotides agree with TRBD2. CDR3 nucleotide sequence: TGCGCCAGCAGCTTCGGGAGGGGTTCCCAAGAGACCCAGTACTTC. It is translated as CASSFGRGSQETQYF.